This TCR beta chain came from a study of shared clonotypes between healthy human individuals. Sorted subsets were amplified in replicate PCRs using 200 ng DNA, approximately 30,000 T cell genomes. Measured with immunoSEQ multiplex PCR; TCRdb has only the in-frame clones, and not every one. The data show about 2 million clones, about 95% seen once. Study-wide points: Relative to memory subsets, naive subsets generally showed larger estimated richness.

Naive-designated CD8 cells lacked CD45RO, were positively enriched for CCR7, and omitted terminally differentiated effector memory CD45RA+ cells. Healthy and HIV-negative, the adult donors had no recent acute infections or vaccinations. The donors, all of them Caucasian adults, lived in Nashville, Tennessee. Details on this clone: The antigen remains unidentified.

Germline CDR1 SGHTA, CDR2 FQGNSA. Trimming removed 0 bases from V and 4 bases from J, with 6 bases in between. The length of the CDR3 is 13 residues. This receptor was identified in a man aged 18 to 30 in good health. Input material: naive CD8+ T cells sorted from blood. V and J are TRBV7-2 and TRBJ1-1; D is undetermined. The CDR3 sequence is CASSLADPTEAFF. DNA for the CDR3: TGTGCCAGCAGCTTAGCCGACCCCACTGAAGCTTTCTTT.